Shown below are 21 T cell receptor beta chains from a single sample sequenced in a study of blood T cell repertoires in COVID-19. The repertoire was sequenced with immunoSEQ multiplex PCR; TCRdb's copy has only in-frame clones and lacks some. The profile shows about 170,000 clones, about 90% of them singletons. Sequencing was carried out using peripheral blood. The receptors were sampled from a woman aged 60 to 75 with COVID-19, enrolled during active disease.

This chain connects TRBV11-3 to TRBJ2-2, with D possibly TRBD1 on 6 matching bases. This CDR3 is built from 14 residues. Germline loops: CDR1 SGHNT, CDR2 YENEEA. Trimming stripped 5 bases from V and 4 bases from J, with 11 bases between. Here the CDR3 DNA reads TGTGCCAGCAGCATGGACAGCGTCACCGGGGAGCTGTTTTTT. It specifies CASSMDSVTGELFF. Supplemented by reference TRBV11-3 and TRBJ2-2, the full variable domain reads EAGVVQSPRYKIIEKKQPVAFWCNPISGHNTLYWYLQNLGQGPELLIRYENEEAVDDSQLPKDRFSAERLKGVDSTLKIQPAELGDSAVYLCASSMDSVTGELFFGEGSRLTVL.

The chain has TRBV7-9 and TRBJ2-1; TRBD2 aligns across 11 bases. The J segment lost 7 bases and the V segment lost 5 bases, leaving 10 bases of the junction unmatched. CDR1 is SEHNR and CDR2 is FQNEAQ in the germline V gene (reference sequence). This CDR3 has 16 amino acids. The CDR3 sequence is CASSPPTSGRGNEQFF. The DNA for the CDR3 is TGTGCCAGCAGCCCTCCCACTAGCGGGAGAGGTAATGAGCAGTTCTTC. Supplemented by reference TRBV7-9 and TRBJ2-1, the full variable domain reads DTGVSQNPRHKITKRGQNVTFRCDPISEHNRLYWYRQTLGQGPEFLTYFQNEAQLEKSRLLSDRFSAERPKGSFSTLEIQRTEQGDSAMYLCASSPPTSGRGNEQFFGPGTRLTVL.

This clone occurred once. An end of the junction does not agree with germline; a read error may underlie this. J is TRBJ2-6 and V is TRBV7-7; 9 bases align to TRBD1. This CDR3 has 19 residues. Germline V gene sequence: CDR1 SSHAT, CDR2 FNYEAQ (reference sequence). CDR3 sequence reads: CASSLGNRGLTPGANVLTF. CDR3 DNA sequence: TGTGCTAGCAGCCTAGGAAACAGGGGGCTAACCCCTGGGGCCAACGTCCTGACTTTC.

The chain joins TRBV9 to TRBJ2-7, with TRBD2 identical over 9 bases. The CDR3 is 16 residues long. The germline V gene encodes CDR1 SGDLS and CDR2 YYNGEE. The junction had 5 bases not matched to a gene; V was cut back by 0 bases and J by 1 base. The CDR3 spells CASSVGGTSQSYEQYF. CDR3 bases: TGTGCCAGCAGCGTAGGGGGGACTAGCCAATCCTACGAGCAGTACTTC.

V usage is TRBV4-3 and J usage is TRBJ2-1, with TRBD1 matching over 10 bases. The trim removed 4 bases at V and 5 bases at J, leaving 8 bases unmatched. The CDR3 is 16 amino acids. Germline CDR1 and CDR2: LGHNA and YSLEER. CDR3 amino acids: CASSLFPGTGDNEQFF. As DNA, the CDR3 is TGCGCCAGCAGCCTTTTTCCCGGGACAGGGGACAATGAGCAGTTCTTC.

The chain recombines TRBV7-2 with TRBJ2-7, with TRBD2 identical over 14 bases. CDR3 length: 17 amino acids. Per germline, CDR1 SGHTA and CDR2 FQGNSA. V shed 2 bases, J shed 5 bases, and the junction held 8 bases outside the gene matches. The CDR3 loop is CASSLRGTSGSMNEQYF. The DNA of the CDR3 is TGTGCCAGCAGCTTACGAGGGACTAGCGGGAGTATGAACGAGCAGTACTTC. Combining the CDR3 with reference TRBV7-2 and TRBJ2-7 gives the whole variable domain GAGVSQSPSNKVTEKGKDVELRCDPISGHTALYWYRQSLGQGLEFLIYFQGNSAPDKSGLPSDRFSAERTGGSVSTLTIQRTQQEDSAVYLCASSLRGTSGSMNEQYFGPGTRLTVT.

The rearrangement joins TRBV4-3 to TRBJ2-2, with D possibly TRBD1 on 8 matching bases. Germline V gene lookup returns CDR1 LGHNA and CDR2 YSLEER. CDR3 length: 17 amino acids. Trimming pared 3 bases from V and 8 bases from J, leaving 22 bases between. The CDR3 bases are TGCGCCAGCAGCCAGTTAAGACTAGCAGGGGGCGGAGGGGAGCTGTTTTTT. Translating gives CASSQLRLAGGGGELFF.

CDR3 DNA sequence: TGTGCCAGCAGCCAAAGTCCCGGGACTAGCGGTTACCGAGTAGCCAAAAACATTCAGTACTTC. This encodes CASSQSPGTSGYRVAKNIQYF. The chain recombines TRBV3-1 (or the pseudogene TRBV3-2) with TRBJ2-4; 11 bases align to TRBD2. CDR1 LGHDT and CDR2 YNNKEL come from the germline V gene (reference sequence). This CDR3 comprises 21 residues. V was clipped by 2 bases and J by 0 bases; unmatched bases: 15.

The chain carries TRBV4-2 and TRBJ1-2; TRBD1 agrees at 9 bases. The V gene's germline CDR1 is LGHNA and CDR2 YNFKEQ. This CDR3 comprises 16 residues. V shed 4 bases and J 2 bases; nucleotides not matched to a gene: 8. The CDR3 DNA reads TGTGCCAGCAGCCGAGAAGAAGGGACAGGGAACTATGGCTACACCTTC. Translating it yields CASSREEGTGNYGYTF.

The CDR3: CASSLTGNANTGELFF. For the CDR3, the DNA is TGTGCCAGCAGCCTGACAGGGAATGCTAACACCGGGGAGCTGTTTTTT. The genes are TRBV7-9 and TRBJ2-2, with 7 bases lining up with TRBD1. CDR1 and CDR2 (germline): SEHNR, FQNEAQ (reference sequence). The length of the CDR3 is 16 residues. V shed 5 bases and J 2 bases; nucleotides not matched to a gene: 8.

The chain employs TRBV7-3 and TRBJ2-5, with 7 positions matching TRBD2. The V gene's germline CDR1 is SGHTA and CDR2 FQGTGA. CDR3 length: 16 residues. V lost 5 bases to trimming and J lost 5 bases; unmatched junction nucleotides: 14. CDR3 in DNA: TGTGCCAGCAGCCTAGACGGCGGGAGATGGGTGGAGACCCAGTACTTC. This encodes CASSLDGGRWVETQYF.

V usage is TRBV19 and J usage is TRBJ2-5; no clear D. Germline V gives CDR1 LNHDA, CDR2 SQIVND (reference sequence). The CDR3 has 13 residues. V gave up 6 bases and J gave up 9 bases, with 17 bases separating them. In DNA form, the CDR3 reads TGTGCCAGTAGCGCCTACGACATATCTCCCCAGTACTTC. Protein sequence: CASSAYDISPQYF.

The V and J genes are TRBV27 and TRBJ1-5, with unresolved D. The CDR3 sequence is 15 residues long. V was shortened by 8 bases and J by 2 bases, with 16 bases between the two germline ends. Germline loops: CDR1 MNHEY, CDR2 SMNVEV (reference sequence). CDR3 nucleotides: TGTGCCAGCTCCTACGAGGCCGTCGGCAATCAGCCCCAGCATTTT. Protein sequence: CASSYEAVGNQPQHF.

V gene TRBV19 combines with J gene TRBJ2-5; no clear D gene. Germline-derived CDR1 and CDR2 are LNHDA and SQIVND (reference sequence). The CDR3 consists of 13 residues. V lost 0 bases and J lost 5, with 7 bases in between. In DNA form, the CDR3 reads TGTGCCAGTAGTATAGAGCTTCGGGAGACCCAGTACTTC. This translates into CASSIELRETQYF.

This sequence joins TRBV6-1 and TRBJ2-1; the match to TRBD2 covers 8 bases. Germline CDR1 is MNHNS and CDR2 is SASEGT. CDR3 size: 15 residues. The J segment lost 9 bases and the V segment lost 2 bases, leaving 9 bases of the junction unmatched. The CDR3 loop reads CASSELQRERGEQFF. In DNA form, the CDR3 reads TGTGCCAGCAGTGAACTACAGCGGGAGAGGGGTGAGCAGTTCTTC.

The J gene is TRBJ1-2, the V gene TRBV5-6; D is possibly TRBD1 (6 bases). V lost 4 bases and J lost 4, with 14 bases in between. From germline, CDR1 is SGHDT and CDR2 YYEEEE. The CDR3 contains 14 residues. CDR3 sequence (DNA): TGTGCCAGCAGCCCCAGGGGATCCCTCTATGGCTACACCTTC. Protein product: CASSPRGSLYGYTF.

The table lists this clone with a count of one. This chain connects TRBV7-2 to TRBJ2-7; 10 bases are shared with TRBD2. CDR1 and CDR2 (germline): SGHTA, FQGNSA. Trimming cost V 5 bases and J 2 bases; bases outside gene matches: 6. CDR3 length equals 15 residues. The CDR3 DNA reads TGTGCCAGCAGCCTAGGACTAGCGGACACCTACGAGCAGTACTTC. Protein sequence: CASSLGLADTYEQYF.

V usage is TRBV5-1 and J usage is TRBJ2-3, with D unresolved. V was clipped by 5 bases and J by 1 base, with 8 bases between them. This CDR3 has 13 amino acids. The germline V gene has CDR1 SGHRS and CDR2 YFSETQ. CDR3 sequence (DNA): TGCGCCAGCAGTCTCGGTGGCACAGATACGCAGTATTTT. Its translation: CASSLGGTDTQYF.

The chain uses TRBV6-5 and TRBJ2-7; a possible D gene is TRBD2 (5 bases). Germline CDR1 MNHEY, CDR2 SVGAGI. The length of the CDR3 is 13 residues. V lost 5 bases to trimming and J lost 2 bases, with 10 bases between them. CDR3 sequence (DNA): TGTGCCAGCAGTACCCGGGATACCTACGAGCAGTACTTC. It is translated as CASSTRDTYEQYF.

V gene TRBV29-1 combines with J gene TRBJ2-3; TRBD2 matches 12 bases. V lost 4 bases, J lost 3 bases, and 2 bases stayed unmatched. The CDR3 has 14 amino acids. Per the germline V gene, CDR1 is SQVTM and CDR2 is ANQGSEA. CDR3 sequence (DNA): TGCAGCGTTGCCCTAGCGGGAGGGACAGATACGCAGTATTTT. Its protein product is CSVALAGGTDTQYF.

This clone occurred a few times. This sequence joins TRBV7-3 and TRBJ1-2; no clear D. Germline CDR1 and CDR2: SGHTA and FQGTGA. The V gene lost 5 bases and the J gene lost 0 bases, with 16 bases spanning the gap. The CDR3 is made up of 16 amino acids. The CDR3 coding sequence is TGTGCCAGCAGCCCCCGAGGTGGGAGACCTAACTATGGCTACACCTTC. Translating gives CASSPRGGRPNYGYTF.